This T cell receptor (beta chain) appears in the sequencing data of a study of T cell repertoires in cytomegalovirus infection. The study's findings and limits: The cumulative frequency of public TCR beta families distinguished individuals who carried CMV together with the relevant HLA.

Many counts were recorded for this clonotype. What it binds is not known. TCRdb itself ran the reads through MiXCR, one entry per CDR3 protein. The sample holds about 180,000 distinct CDR3 sequences; 13% to 15% are singletons and the top ten take over 25%. The CDR3 is made up of 15 amino acids. From germline, CDR1 is SGHTA and CDR2 FQGNSA. V shed 5 bases, J shed 4 bases, and the junction held 7 bases outside the gene matches. V gene TRBV7-2 combines with J gene TRBJ1-5, with 8 bases lining up with TRBD1. The sequence came from a human donor in good health (CMV status not recorded). Some clones in this sample may be carry-over from other donors' samples. What was sequenced was PBMCs. The CDR3 bases are TGTGCCAGCAGCCCACAGGGGGTTAGTAATCAGCCCCAGCATTTT. This codes for CASSPQGVSNQPQHF. Looking up the rest from reference TRBV7-2 and TRBJ1-5 gives the full variable domain: GAGVSQSPSNKVTEKGKDVELRCDPISGHTALYWYRQSLGQGLEFLIYFQGNSAPDKSGLPSDRFSAERTGGSVSTLTIQRTQQEDSAVYLCASSPQGVSNQPQHFGDGTRLSIL.